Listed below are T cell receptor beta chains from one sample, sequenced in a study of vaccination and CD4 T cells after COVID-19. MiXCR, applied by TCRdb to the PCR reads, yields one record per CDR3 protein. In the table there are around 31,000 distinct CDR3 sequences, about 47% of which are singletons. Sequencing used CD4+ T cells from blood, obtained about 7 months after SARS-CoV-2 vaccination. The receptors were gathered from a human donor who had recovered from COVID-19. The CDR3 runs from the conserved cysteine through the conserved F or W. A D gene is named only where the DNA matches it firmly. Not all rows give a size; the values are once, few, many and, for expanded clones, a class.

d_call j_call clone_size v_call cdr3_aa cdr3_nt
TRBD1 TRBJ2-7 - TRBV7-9 CASSFGDRAYEQYF TGTGCCAGCAGCTTCGGGGACAGGGCTTACGAGCAGTACTTC
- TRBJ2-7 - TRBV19 CASSVTGVGGAYEQYF TGTGCCAGTAGTGTAACAGGTGTCGGGGGCGCCTACGAGCAGTACTTC
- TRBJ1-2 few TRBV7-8 CASSSQTGSGYTF TGTGCCAGCAGCTCCCAAACGGGGAGCGGCTACACCTTC
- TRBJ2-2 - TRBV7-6 CASSLVVELGTGELFF TGTGCCAGCAGCTTAGTAGTGGAATTGGGCACCGGGGAGCTGTTTTTT
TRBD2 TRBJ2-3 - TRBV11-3 CASSLAGTSGTQNTQYF TGTGCCAGCAGCTTAGCCGGGACTAGCGGGACTCAGAATACGCAGTATTTT
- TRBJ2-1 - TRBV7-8 CASSLPRDFWRHEQFF TGTGCCAGCAGCTTACCGCGGGATTTTTGGCGGCATGAGCAGTTCTTC
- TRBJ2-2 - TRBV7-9 CASSPAGGSTGELFF TGTGCCAGCAGCCCCGCGGGTGGATCCACCGGGGAGCTGTTTTTT
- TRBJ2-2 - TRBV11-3 CASSRRLAWGLTGELFF TGTGCCAGCAGCCGCCGGCTAGCGTGGGGGTTAACCGGGGAGCTGTTTTTT
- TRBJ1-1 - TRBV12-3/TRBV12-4 CASSPSRGEAFF TGTGCCAGCAGTCCCTCCCGCGGAGAAGCTTTCTTT
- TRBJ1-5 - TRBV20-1 CSARDSSGTDQPQHF TGCAGTGCTAGAGATTCGTCGGGCACAGATCAGCCCCAGCATTTT
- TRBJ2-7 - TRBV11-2 CASSLDRGNQYYEQYF TGTGCCAGCAGCTTAGATCGGGGCAACCAATACTACGAGCAGTACTTC
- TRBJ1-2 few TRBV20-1 CSARDGQDYGYTF TGCAGTGCTAGAGATGGGCAAGACTATGGCTACACCTTC
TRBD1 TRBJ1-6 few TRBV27 CASSLNPTGVGSPLHF TGTGCCAGCAGTTTAAATCCGACAGGGGTGGGTTCACCCCTCCACTTT
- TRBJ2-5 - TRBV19 CASRERADWGKETQYF TGTGCCAGTAGAGAGAGGGCGGACTGGGGAAAAGAGACCCAGTACTTC
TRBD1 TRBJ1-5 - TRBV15 CATSRNPAGTGVGNQPQHF TGTGCCACCAGCAGAAACCCGGCCGGGACAGGGGTGGGCAATCAGCCCCAGCATTTT
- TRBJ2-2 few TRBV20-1 CSAEGSGFDGELFF TGCAGTGCCGAGGGGTCTGGATTCGACGGGGAGCTGTTTTTT
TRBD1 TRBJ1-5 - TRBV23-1 CASSQSSETGGNQPQHF TGCGCCAGCAGTCAATCTTCCGAGACAGGGGGCAATCAGCCCCAGCATTTT
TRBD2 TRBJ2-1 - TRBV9 CASTSAGNEQFF TGTGCCAGCACTTCAGCGGGGAATGAGCAGTTCTTC
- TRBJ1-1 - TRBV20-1 CSAGRKDEAFF TGCAGTGCAGGACGGAAGGATGAAGCTTTCTTT
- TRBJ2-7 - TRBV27 CASSLEGPSYEQYF TGTGCCAGCAGTTTAGAGGGGCCCTCCTACGAGCAGTACTTC
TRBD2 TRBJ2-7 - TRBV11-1 CASSFGLAGPGTYEQYF TGTGCCAGCAGCTTCGGACTAGCGGGACCTGGGACCTACGAGCAGTACTTC
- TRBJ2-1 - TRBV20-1 CSAREGAREQFF TGCAGTGCTAGAGAGGGCGCCCGTGAGCAGTTCTTC
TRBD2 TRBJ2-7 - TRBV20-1 CSASSGRSYEQYF TGCAGTGCTAGTAGCGGGAGGTCCTACGAGCAGTACTTC
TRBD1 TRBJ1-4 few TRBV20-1 CSARFGQVDEKLFF TGCAGTGCTAGATTCGGACAGGTGGACGAAAAACTGTTTTTT
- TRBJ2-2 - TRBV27 CASSFREGAGELFF TGTGCCAGCAGTTTTCGGGAAGGAGCCGGGGAGCTGTTTTTT
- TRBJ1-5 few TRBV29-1 CSVASPPGLSQPQHF TGCAGCGTTGCCAGCCCTCCGGGACTGTCTCAGCCCCAGCATTTT
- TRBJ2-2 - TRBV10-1 CASSTKGLAEYTGELFF TGCGCCAGCAGTACCAAGGGGCTTGCGGAGTACACCGGGGAGCTGTTTTTT
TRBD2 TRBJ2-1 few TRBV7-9 CASSFSQTSGSTYNEQFF TGTGCCAGCAGCTTCTCTCAGACTAGCGGGAGTACCTACAATGAGCAGTTCTTC
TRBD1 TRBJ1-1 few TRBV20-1 CSARVTGVNTEAFF TGCAGTGCTAGAGTTACAGGGGTAAACACTGAAGCTTTCTTT
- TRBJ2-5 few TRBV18 CASSPPADQETQYF TGTGCCAGCTCACCACCGGCAGACCAAGAGACCCAGTACTTC
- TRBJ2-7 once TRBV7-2 CASSLVQALTAHEQYF TGTGCCAGCAGCTTAGTTCAGGCCTTAACTGCCCACGAGCAGTACTTC
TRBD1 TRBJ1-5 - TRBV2 CASSISQGASGNQPQHF TGTGCCAGCAGTATTAGCCAGGGGGCGTCCGGCAATCAGCCCCAGCATTTT
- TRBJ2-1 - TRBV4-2 CASSQEGLASVYNEQFF TGTGCCAGCAGCCAAGAAGGTCTAGCGTCGGTTTACAATGAGCAGTTCTTC
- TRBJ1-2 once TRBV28 CASSLGAVSNYGYTF TGTGCCAGCAGTTTAGGGGCAGTTAGCAACTATGGCTACACCTTC
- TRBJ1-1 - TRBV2 CASSARNTEAFF TGTGCCAGCAGTGCTCGGAACACTGAAGCTTTCTTT
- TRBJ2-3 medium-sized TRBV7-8 CASSRPPRLDTDTQYF TGTGCCAGCAGCCGCCCGCCGAGGCTAGACACAGATACGCAGTATTTT
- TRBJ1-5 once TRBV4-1 CASSQWGNQPQHF TGCGCCAGCAGCCAGTGGGGGAATCAGCCCCAGCATTTT
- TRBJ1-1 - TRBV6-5 CASSYSIQTEAFF TGTGCCAGCAGTTACAGTATCCAGACTGAAGCTTTCTTT
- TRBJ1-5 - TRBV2 CASRQGTIGNQPQHF TGTGCCAGCCGCCAGGGAACTATAGGCAATCAGCCCCAGCATTTT
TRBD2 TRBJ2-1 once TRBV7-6 CASSSGTSGNIYNEQFF TGTGCCAGCAGCTCAGGGACTAGCGGGAATATATACAATGAGCAGTTCTTC
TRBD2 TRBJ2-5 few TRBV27 CASSILAGEGETQYF TGTGCCAGCAGTATTCTAGCGGGAGAGGGGGAGACCCAGTACTTC